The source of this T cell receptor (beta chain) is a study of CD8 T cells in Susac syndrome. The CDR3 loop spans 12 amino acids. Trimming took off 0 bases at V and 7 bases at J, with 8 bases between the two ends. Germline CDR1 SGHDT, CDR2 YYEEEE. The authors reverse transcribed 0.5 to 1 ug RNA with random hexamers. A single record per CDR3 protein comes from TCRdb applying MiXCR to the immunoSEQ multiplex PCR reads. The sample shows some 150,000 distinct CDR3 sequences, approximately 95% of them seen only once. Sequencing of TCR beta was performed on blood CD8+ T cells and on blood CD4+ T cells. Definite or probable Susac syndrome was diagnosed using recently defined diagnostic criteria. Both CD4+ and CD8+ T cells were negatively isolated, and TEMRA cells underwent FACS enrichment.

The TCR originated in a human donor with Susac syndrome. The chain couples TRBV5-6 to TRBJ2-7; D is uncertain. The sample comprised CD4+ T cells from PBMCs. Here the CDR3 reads CASSLDPLEQYF. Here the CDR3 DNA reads TGTGCCAGCAGCTTGGACCCGCTAGAGCAGTACTTC.